A selection of T cell receptor beta chains follows, all from one sample in a study of cytomegalovirus exposure and HLA in healthy donors. TCRdb's copy holds only in-frame clones and misses some; the assay was immunoSEQ multiplex PCR. Here the sample spans over 85,000 clones, about 7.6% being singletons. The specimen was PBMCs. The receptors were sampled from a man aged 50 or older in good health and CMV-seronegative. The conserved cysteine and the conserved F or W are not part of the CDR3 here. The D gene is left open where the match is weak. For some rows the clone size is stated as once, few or many, or as a class when expanded; others skip it.

abundance: few; j_gene: TRBJ1-6; v_gene: TRBV7-9; d_gene: -; CDR3aa: ASSLREGPNSPLH
abundance: -; j_gene: TRBJ2-2; v_gene: TRBV28; d_gene: TRBD2; CDR3aa: ASGGGGTSEIGELF
abundance: -; j_gene: TRBJ2-7; v_gene: TRBV2; d_gene: TRBD1; CDR3aa: ASERTGGSEQY
abundance: -; j_gene: TRBJ2-1; v_gene: TRBV27; d_gene: TRBD2; CDR3aa: ASSTPGRELDEQF
abundance: -; j_gene: TRBJ1-6; v_gene: TRBV5-4; d_gene: -; CDR3aa: ASRRTWGGRTNSYNSPLH
abundance: few; j_gene: TRBJ2-1; v_gene: TRBV5-1; d_gene: TRBD2; CDR3aa: ASNDGTLREGEQF
abundance: few; j_gene: TRBJ1-3; v_gene: TRBV5-4; d_gene: TRBD1; CDR3aa: ASSLQGISSGNTIY
abundance: many; j_gene: TRBJ2-1; v_gene: TRBV14; d_gene: TRBD2; CDR3aa: ASSIHLGLRNEQF
abundance: few; j_gene: TRBJ1-2; v_gene: TRBV5-5; d_gene: TRBD1; CDR3aa: ASSSLRRGGRGYT
abundance: few; j_gene: TRBJ2-7; v_gene: TRBV5-1; d_gene: -; CDR3aa: ASSEGHEQY
abundance: -; j_gene: TRBJ2-2; v_gene: TRBV28; d_gene: -; CDR3aa: ASSSPVTGELF
abundance: -; j_gene: TRBJ2-3; v_gene: TRBV9; d_gene: -; CDR3aa: ASSPRGWRGLSTDTQY
abundance: few; j_gene: TRBJ2-3; v_gene: TRBV28; d_gene: -; CDR3aa: ASSFGGTAQY
abundance: few; j_gene: TRBJ2-5; v_gene: TRBV29-1; d_gene: -; CDR3aa: SVDRGKTQY
abundance: -; j_gene: TRBJ2-5; v_gene: TRBV7-9; d_gene: -; CDR3aa: ASRSQETQY
abundance: few; j_gene: TRBJ1-1; v_gene: TRBV28; d_gene: TRBD1; CDR3aa: ASSLSTGGSFGKAF
abundance: -; j_gene: TRBJ1-5; v_gene: TRBV5-6; d_gene: -; CDR3aa: ASSYGGTGGNQPQH
abundance: few; j_gene: TRBJ2-3; v_gene: TRBV7-2; d_gene: TRBD2; CDR3aa: ASSLLAGGLDTQY
abundance: many; j_gene: TRBJ1-1; v_gene: TRBV7-9; d_gene: -; CDR3aa: ASSERNTEAF
abundance: -; j_gene: TRBJ2-1; v_gene: TRBV12-5; d_gene: -; CDR3aa: ASGRSPSEQF
abundance: -; j_gene: TRBJ2-7; v_gene: TRBV27; d_gene: TRBD1; CDR3aa: ASSYTRQGGSLEQY
abundance: few; j_gene: TRBJ1-5; v_gene: TRBV10-3; d_gene: TRBD1; CDR3aa: AISDHGTGGSQPQH
abundance: -; j_gene: TRBJ1-2; v_gene: TRBV6-1; d_gene: TRBD1; CDR3aa: ASSEPGGSFDFFHGYT
abundance: -; j_gene: TRBJ2-5; v_gene: TRBV7-2; d_gene: TRBD2; CDR3aa: ASGISGATQY
abundance: -; j_gene: TRBJ2-3; v_gene: TRBV5-1; d_gene: TRBD1; CDR3aa: ASSLEGAGDTQY
abundance: -; j_gene: TRBJ2-7; v_gene: TRBV30; d_gene: TRBD1; CDR3aa: AWSPWTGRQGEQY
abundance: -; j_gene: TRBJ2-1; v_gene: TRBV6-6; d_gene: TRBD2; CDR3aa: ASSYSSGRRHEQF
abundance: -; j_gene: TRBJ2-7; v_gene: TRBV5-4; d_gene: TRBD2; CDR3aa: ASSFSGRYEQY
abundance: few; j_gene: TRBJ1-2; v_gene: TRBV5-1; d_gene: TRBD1; CDR3aa: ASSDTGGAGYGYT
abundance: few; j_gene: TRBJ1-1; v_gene: TRBV6-5; d_gene: -; CDR3aa: ASSSGVGTEAF
abundance: -; j_gene: TRBJ2-3; v_gene: TRBV11-1; d_gene: -; CDR3aa: ASSFRWEVTADTQY
abundance: few; j_gene: TRBJ1-5; v_gene: TRBV13; d_gene: -; CDR3aa: ASSLGLPVNQPQH
abundance: -; j_gene: TRBJ2-7; v_gene: TRBV28; d_gene: TRBD2; CDR3aa: ASRPRENRYEQY
abundance: few; j_gene: TRBJ2-1; v_gene: TRBV30; d_gene: TRBD2; CDR3aa: ASNGASGAYNEQF
abundance: -; j_gene: TRBJ1-1; v_gene: TRBV7-2; d_gene: -; CDR3aa: ASSTGNTEAF
abundance: -; j_gene: TRBJ1-1; v_gene: TRBV28; d_gene: TRBD1; CDR3aa: ASSEGRGLGVGTEAF
abundance: few; j_gene: TRBJ2-2; v_gene: TRBV6-4; d_gene: TRBD2; CDR3aa: ASSDGLAGGPGELF
abundance: few; j_gene: TRBJ2-3; v_gene: TRBV10-3; d_gene: -; CDR3aa: AISERDSSTDTQY
abundance: -; j_gene: TRBJ1-1; v_gene: TRBV7-3; d_gene: TRBD1; CDR3aa: ASSLTAGGSAEAF
abundance: few; j_gene: TRBJ2-3; v_gene: TRBV7-8; d_gene: TRBD2; CDR3aa: ASSIAGGISTDTQY
abundance: few; j_gene: -; v_gene: TRBV30; d_gene: -; CDR3aa: AWRQSYEQY
abundance: -; j_gene: TRBJ2-5; v_gene: TRBV5-4; d_gene: -; CDR3aa: ASSFAARPETQY
abundance: few; j_gene: TRBJ2-3; v_gene: TRBV5-4; d_gene: -; CDR3aa: ASRLAGFTDTQY
abundance: few; j_gene: TRBJ1-5; v_gene: TRBV27; d_gene: -; CDR3aa: ASSLFPPGSNQPQH
abundance: few; j_gene: TRBJ1-5; v_gene: TRBV7-8; d_gene: TRBD1; CDR3aa: ASNEAGGPNQPQH
abundance: -; j_gene: TRBJ2-2; v_gene: TRBV5-1; d_gene: TRBD2; CDR3aa: ASSLGLEAGELF
abundance: -; j_gene: TRBJ2-3; v_gene: TRBV21-1; d_gene: -; CDR3aa: ASSIPVSTDTQY
abundance: -; j_gene: TRBJ1-4; v_gene: TRBV7-2; d_gene: -; CDR3aa: ASSLDNRNNEKLF
abundance: -; j_gene: TRBJ2-7; v_gene: TRBV29-1; d_gene: TRBD2; CDR3aa: SGQASGTYEQY
abundance: -; j_gene: TRBJ2-4; v_gene: TRBV30; d_gene: TRBD1; CDR3aa: AWAGQGVNIQY
abundance: few; j_gene: TRBJ2-2; v_gene: TRBV7-9; d_gene: -; CDR3aa: ASSLSGHTGELF
abundance: -; j_gene: TRBJ2-2; v_gene: TRBV30; d_gene: -; CDR3aa: AWSQGFDTGELF
abundance: -; j_gene: TRBJ2-1; v_gene: TRBV4-3; d_gene: -; CDR3aa: ASSQDRTSYNEQF
abundance: -; j_gene: TRBJ1-1; v_gene: TRBV18; d_gene: -; CDR3aa: ASSPPGDTEAF